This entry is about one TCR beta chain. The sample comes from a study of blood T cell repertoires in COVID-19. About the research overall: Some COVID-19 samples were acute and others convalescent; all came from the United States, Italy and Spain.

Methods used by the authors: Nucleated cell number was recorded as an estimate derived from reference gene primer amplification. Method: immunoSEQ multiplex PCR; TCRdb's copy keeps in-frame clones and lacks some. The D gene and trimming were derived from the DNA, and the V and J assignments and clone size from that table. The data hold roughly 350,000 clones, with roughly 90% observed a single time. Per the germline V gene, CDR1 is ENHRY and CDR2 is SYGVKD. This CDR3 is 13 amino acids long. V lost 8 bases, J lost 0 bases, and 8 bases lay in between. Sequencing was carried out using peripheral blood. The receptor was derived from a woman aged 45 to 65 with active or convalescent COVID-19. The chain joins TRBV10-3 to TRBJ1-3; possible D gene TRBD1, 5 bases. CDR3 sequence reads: CAIQGISGNTIYF. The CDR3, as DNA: TGTGCCATCCAGGGAATCTCTGGAAACACCATATATTTT.